These 23 T cell receptor beta chains share one sample of origin, sequenced in a study of blood T cell repertoires in COVID-19. Here immunoSEQ multiplex PCR was the method, and the copy in TCRdb shows in-frame clones only, minus some. The sample has roughly 260,000 clones; more than 75% are singletons. Sequenced sample: peripheral blood. These receptors were taken from a woman in her forties or fifties with acute or convalescent COVID-19.

This chain joins TRBV7-2 and TRBJ2-2; 10 bases match TRBD2. Trimming took 7 bases from V and 4 from J; bases not matched to a gene: 6. CDR1 SGHTA and CDR2 FQGNSA come from the germline V gene. This CDR3 spans 15 amino acids. The CDR3 DNA sequence: TGTGCCAGCAAACCGGGACTAGCGAGCACCGGGGAGCTGTTTTTT. It specifies CASKPGLASTGELFF.

The chain uses TRBV19 and TRBJ1-4; tentatively, D is TRBD1 (5 bases). The ends were cut back, 8 bases at V and 8 bases at J, with 15 bases in the middle. Looked up from germline, CDR1 is LNHDA and CDR2 is SQIVND (reference sequence). CDR3 length: 13 amino acids. The CDR3 protein is CASARDSPEKLFF. In nucleotides, the CDR3 is TGTGCCAGTGCCCGGGACTCTCCAGAAAAACTGTTTTTT.

The chain joins TRBV7-2 to TRBJ1-4; weak D call: TRBD1 (6 bases). The germline gives CDR1 SGHTA, CDR2 FQGNSA. Trimming took 8 bases from V and 4 from J, leaving 17 bases between them. This CDR3 is built from 15 residues. The CDR3 DNA sequence: TGTGCCAGCTCATTCCCCAGGGGCTATAATGAAAAACTGTTTTTT. Its protein is CASSFPRGYNEKLFF.

This clone appeared a single time. Written as DNA, the CDR3 is TGTGCCAGCAGTTTACATCCCCTCTTTGTTCAGCCGACAGGAGTCTGGAAGTGGACTGAAGCTTTCTTT. This translates into CASSLHPLFVQPTGVWKWTEAFF. The chain is built from TRBV28 and TRBJ1-1; D might be TRBD1 (6 bases). V was cut by 2 bases and J by 5 bases, with 39 bases left in between. The CDR3 contains 23 residues. The germline V gene has CDR1 MDHEN and CDR2 SYDVKM.

This chain uses TRBV28 with TRBJ1-2; 8 bases fit TRBD1. With V trimmed by 6 bases and J by 1 base, 7 bases remained unmatched. The CDR3 contains 15 residues. Germline lookup yields CDR1 MDHEN and CDR2 SYDVKM. The DNA for the CDR3 is TGTGCCAGCAGACACGGGACAGGAAGTAACTATGGCTACACCTTC. It encodes CASRHGTGSNYGYTF.

The rearrangement joins TRBV6-6 to TRBJ2-3; 8 bases fit TRBD2. J was trimmed by 0 bases and V by 5 bases; bases with no gene match: 10. The CDR3 is 17 amino acids. Germline CDR1 reads MNHNY; CDR2 reads SVGAGI (reference sequence). Here the CDR3 DNA reads TGTGCCAGCAGTCATGCCGCAACTAGCGGAAGCACAGATACGCAGTATTTT. It translates to CASSHAATSGSTDTQYF.

The chain links TRBV9 to TRBJ2-1; D is unclear. V was trimmed by 4 bases and J by 7 bases, leaving 12 bases between them. The CDR3 is 13 amino acids. The germline V gene encodes CDR1 SGDLS and CDR2 YYNGEE. CDR3 amino acids: CASSPRTLNEQFF. CDR3 sequence (DNA): TGTGCCAGCAGCCCTCGCACTCTAAATGAGCAGTTCTTC. Filled out from reference TRBV9 and TRBJ2-1, the complete variable domain reads DSGVTQTPKHLITATGQRVTLRCSPRSGDLSVYWYQQSLDQGLQFLIQYYNGEERAKGNILERFSAQQFPDLHSELNLSSLELGDSALYFCASSPRTLNEQFFGPGTRLTVL.

This clone is a singleton in its sample. The J gene is TRBJ2-1, the V gene TRBV2, with 15 bases that match TRBD2. The CDR3 has 17 amino acids. CDR1 is SNHLY and CDR2 is FYNNEI in the germline V gene. Trimming at V came to 6 bases and at J to 0 bases, leaving 3 bases not matched to a gene. CDR3 sequence reads: CASRGLAGGSSYNEQFF. The CDR3 DNA reads TGTGCCAGCAGAGGACTAGCGGGAGGGAGCTCCTACAATGAGCAGTTCTTC.

The gene calls are TRBV4-1 and TRBJ1-2; possible D gene TRBD1, 5 bases. The CDR3 sequence is 16 residues long. The ends were cut back, 4 bases at V and 4 bases at J, with 19 bases in the middle. Germline loops: CDR1 MGHRA, CDR2 YSYEKL. The CDR3 sequence is CASSRRLDILSYGYTF. In nucleotides, the CDR3 is TGCGCCAGCAGCCGCCGTCTGGACATACTATCCTATGGCTACACCTTC.

The genes are TRBV27 and TRBJ2-1; a weak D match, TRBD2 (6 bases). Germline assignment: CDR1 MNHEY and CDR2 SMNVEV (reference sequence). The CDR3 contains 18 residues. The germline V and J ends were trimmed by 5 bases and 0 bases, with 20 bases remaining between them. The CDR3 coding sequence is TGTGCCAGCAGTCCACTCAGAAGCGGGCCGCACTCCTACAATGAGCAGTTCTTC. Translated, it gives CASSPLRSGPHSYNEQFF.

CDR3 sequence (DNA): TGCGCCAGCAGTTCCTATGACAGGGGTCCTGAAGCTTTCTTT. Translating gives CASSSYDRGPEAFF. The V gene is TRBV23-1, the J gene TRBJ1-1, with TRBD1 matching 8 bases. TRBV23-1 is identified as an open reading frame with a role that is uncertain. The length of the CDR3 is 14 residues. Trimming removed 5 bases from V and 6 bases from J; junction bases left unmatched: 8.

The V call is TRBV7-2, the J call TRBJ1-2, with 9 bases matching TRBD1. The CDR3 covers 15 residues. Germline CDR1 SGHTA, CDR2 FQGNSA. The V and J ends lost 5 bases and 4 bases, in that order; junction bases with no gene match: 8. CDR3 protein: CASSQITTGGYGYTF. In DNA, the CDR3 is TGTGCCAGCAGCCAAATAACGACAGGGGGCTATGGCTACACCTTC.

J is TRBJ2-5 and V is TRBV7-2; 7 nucleotides match TRBD2. Germline V gene sequence: CDR1 SGHTA, CDR2 FQGNSA. V was pared by 1 base and J by 5 bases, with 7 bases of the junction left unmatched. This CDR3 contains 15 residues. This chain's CDR3 is CASSLDQGGFETQYF. For the CDR3, the DNA is TGTGCCAGCAGCTTAGACCAGGGAGGGTTTGAGACCCAGTACTTC.

The chain links TRBV7-9 to TRBJ2-7; TRBD1 matches 9 bases. With V trimmed by 5 bases and J by 5 bases, 10 bases remained unmatched. CDR3 size: 15 residues. Germline loops: CDR1 SEHNR, CDR2 FQNEAQ (reference sequence). CDR3 residues: CASSRRDRAIDEQYF. The CDR3 nucleotides read TGTGCCAGCAGCCGCCGGGACAGGGCTATCGACGAGCAGTACTTC.

This clone was found a few times. This sequence joins TRBV5-4 and TRBJ2-2, with TRBD2 matching 16 bases. The germline CDR1 and CDR2 sequences are SGHNT and YYREEE (reference sequence). CDR3 length: 18 amino acids. The V segment lost 4 bases and the J segment 4 bases; nucleotides outside the gene matches: 7. Here the CDR3 reads CASSKGLAGGPGTGELFF. The CDR3 DNA reads as TGTGCCAGCAGCAAGGGACTAGCGGGAGGGCCGGGCACCGGGGAGCTGTTTTTT.

The rearrangement uses TRBV5-1 and TRBJ1-3, with D perhaps TRBD1 (6 bases). V shed 0 bases and J shed 1 base, with 11 bases lying between them. The CDR3 spans 16 residues. Germline V gives CDR1 SGHRS, CDR2 YFSETQ. CDR3 DNA sequence: TGCGCCAGCAGCTTGGGCTTACAGGGTTCTGGAAACACCATATATTTT. It encodes CASSLGLQGSGNTIYF.

The chain has TRBV25-1 and TRBJ2-7; TRBD2 matches 8 bases. The CDR3 loop spans 13 amino acids. V lost 5 bases to trimming and J lost 9 bases; unmatched junction nucleotides: 9. The germline CDR1 and CDR2 sequences are MGHDK and SYGVNS. The DNA of the CDR3 is TGTGCCAGCAGTTTTAGCGGGGCCGAAACGCAGTACTTC. This translates into CASSFSGAETQYF.

The chain is built from TRBV21-1 and TRBJ2-3; TRBD2 was called by the table and not checked on the DNA. TRBV21-1 is tagged as a pseudogene. CDR3 length equals 16 residues. The CDR3 is CASSKFLAESTDTQYF. The DNA of the CDR3 is TGTGCCAGCAGCAAATTTCTAGCGGAAAGCACAGATACGCAGTATTTT.

V usage is TRBV11-2 and J usage is TRBJ2-5, with 8 bases that match TRBD2. With 7 bases clipped from V and 3 bases from J, the junction kept 4 bases outside the gene matches. CDR1 and CDR2 from the germline V gene are SGHAT and FQNNGV. CDR3 size: 13 residues. The CDR3 protein is CASNTGGKETQYF. The DNA of the CDR3 is TGTGCCAGCAATACGGGAGGGAAAGAGACCCAGTACTTC.

This sequence joins TRBV18 and TRBJ1-1; 11 bases map to TRBD1. V lost 6 bases to trimming and J lost 3 bases; unmatched junction nucleotides: 6. Germline CDR1 reads KGHSH; CDR2 reads LQKENI. The CDR3 spans 15 residues. Written as DNA, the CDR3 is TGTGCCAGCTCGCGGACAGGGGGCACGCACACTGAAGCTTTCTTT. It is translated as CASSRTGGTHTEAFF.

The sample holds one count of this clone. The DNA of the CDR3 is TGTGCCAGCAGCTTGAGCGCAAGCAATGAGCAGTTCTTC. This sequence encodes CASSLSASNEQFF. The rearrangement links TRBV7-3 to TRBJ2-1; no clear D gene. From germline, CDR1 is SGHTA and CDR2 FQGTGA. The CDR3 is 13 amino acids. Trimming took off 3 bases at V and 6 bases at J, with 9 bases between the two ends.

The V gene is TRBV29-1, the J gene TRBJ2-3, with 9 bases identical to TRBD2. CDR1 is SQVTM, CDR2 ANQGSEA, per germline. Trimming took 5 bases from V and 2 from J; bases not matched to a gene: 17. CDR3 size: 18 residues. CDR3 residues: CSVNGMLAGSPLTDTQYF. CDR3 in DNA: TGCAGCGTTAATGGTATGCTAGCGGGATCTCCACTCACAGATACGCAGTATTTT.

A few counts support this clone. The chain has TRBV24-1 and TRBJ1-2; D call uncertain. V was shortened by 0 bases and J by 3 bases, with 7 bases between the two germline ends. CDR1 and CDR2 from the germline V gene are KGHDR and SFDVKD. The CDR3 length is 14 residues. The CDR3 sequence is CATSDLRTDYGYTF. The CDR3 DNA follows: TGTGCCACCAGTGATTTGCGTACAGACTATGGCTACACCTTC.